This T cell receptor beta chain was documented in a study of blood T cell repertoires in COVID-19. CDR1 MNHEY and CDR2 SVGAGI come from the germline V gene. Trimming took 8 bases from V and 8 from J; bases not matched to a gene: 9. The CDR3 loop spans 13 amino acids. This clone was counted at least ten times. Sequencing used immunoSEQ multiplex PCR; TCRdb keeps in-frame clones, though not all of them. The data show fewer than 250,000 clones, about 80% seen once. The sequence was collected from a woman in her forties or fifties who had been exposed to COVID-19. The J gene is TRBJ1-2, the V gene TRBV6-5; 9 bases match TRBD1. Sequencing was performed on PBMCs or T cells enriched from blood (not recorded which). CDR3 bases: TGTGCCAGCTGGGGAGGGACAGGGAACGGCTACACCTTC. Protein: CASWGGTGNGYTF.